The rows below give T cell receptor beta chains drawn from one sample of a study of identifying expanded T cells in peripheral blood. Generated by immunoSEQ multiplex PCR, the TCRdb table keeps only in-frame clones and is missing some. The data show fewer than 85,000 clones, around nine tenths seen once. Sequencing used blood. The receptors were sampled from a person aged 18 to 75 in good health. The CDR3 runs from the conserved cysteine through the conserved F or W. Fields, in order: J gene, V gene, clone size, D gene, CDR3 DNA, CDR3 protein. A D gene is named only where the DNA matches it firmly. Size tells how often a clone was seen (once, few, many) or the class of an expanded clone, and some rows leave it out.

TRBJ1-2	TRBV2	-	TRBD1	TGTGCCAGCAGTGGAGACAGGGTCGACTATGGCTACACCTTC	CASSGDRVDYGYTF
TRBJ2-5	TRBV6-5	-	-	TGTGCCAGCAGTTACAAGGGGCTGGAGACCCAGTACTTC	CASSYKGLETQYF
TRBJ1-3	TRBV18	-	-	TGTGCCAGCTCACCCGACTACAGGAGCTCTGGAAACACCATATATTTT	CASSPDYRSSGNTIYF
TRBJ2-7	TRBV14	-	TRBD1	TGTGCCAGCAGCCGAAACCGGGGACAGGAGCTATACGAGCAGTACTTC	CASSRNRGQELYEQYF
TRBJ2-1	TRBV27	-	TRBD1	TGTGCCAGCAGTATGACAGGGTGGTCCTACAATGAGCAGTTCTTC	CASSMTGWSYNEQFF
TRBJ2-1	TRBV5-6	-	TRBD2	TGTGCCAGCAGCTTGCTAGCGGGAGGCTACAATGAGCAGTTCTTC	CASSLLAGGYNEQFF
TRBJ2-7	TRBV4-1	-	-	TGCGCCAGCAGCCAAGTAGTTGGATCTTACGAGCAGTACTTC	CASSQVVGSYEQYF
TRBJ1-5	TRBV6-5	few	-	TGTGCCAGCAGAAAAGATTCCCACCAGCCCCAGCATTTT	CASRKDSHQPQHF
TRBJ2-2	TRBV7-2	-	-	TGTGCCAGCAGCTTAGTCCCCACCGGGGAGCTGTTTTTT	CASSLVPTGELFF
TRBJ2-1	TRBV7-2	-	-	TGTGCCAGCAGCTTAGCGGGACACTACAATGAGCAGTTCTTC	CASSLAGHYNEQFF
TRBJ2-1	TRBV5-1	-	TRBD2	TGCGCCAGCAGCTTGGAAGCGGGGGGGTACAATGAGCAGTTCTTC	CASSLEAGGYNEQFF
TRBJ2-3	TRBV7-3	-	-	TGTGCCAGCAGCTTAACGTACCTTGATACGCAGTATTTT	CASSLTYLDTQYF
TRBJ1-6	TRBV6-1	-	-	TGTGCCAGCAGAGGGGAAAGGATGTCCCATTCACCCCTCCACTTT	CASRGERMSHSPLHF
TRBJ2-1	TRBV5-1	-	TRBD2	TGCGCCAGCAGCTTGACAGGGACTAGCGTTAATGAGCAGTTCTTC	CASSLTGTSVNEQFF
TRBJ1-2	TRBV28	-	TRBD1	TGTGCCAGCAGCTTTACAGGGGGGTGGTATGGCTACACCTTC	CASSFTGGWYGYTF
TRBJ2-7	TRBV7-6	-	-	TGTGCCAGCAGCCAATATAACGGTTACGAGCAGTACTTC	CASSQYNGYEQYF
TRBJ1-1	TRBV20-1	once	-	TGCAGTGCTAGGGCGAACACTGAAGCTTTCTTT	CSARANTEAFF
TRBJ1-1	TRBV19	few	-	TGTGCCAGTAGTTTATCGGCGAACACTGAAGCTTTCTTT	CASSLSANTEAFF
TRBJ2-3	TRBV13	-	TRBD1	TGTGCCAGCAGCCAACCGACAGGGTTCACAGATACGCAGTATTTT	CASSQPTGFTDTQYF
TRBJ2-7	TRBV6-5	-	TRBD2	TGTGCCATCCGACGTGGGGGGGATCCCTACGAGCAGTACTTC	CAIRRGGDPYEQYF
TRBJ1-3	TRBV25-1	-	-	TGTGCCAGCAGTGAAGGGGGCTCTGGAAACACCATATATTTT	CASSEGGSGNTIYF
TRBJ2-3	TRBV7-8	-	TRBD1	TGTGCCAGCAGCCTTATACAGGGGGAGTTGGATACGCAGTATTTT	CASSLIQGELDTQYF
TRBJ1-4	TRBV12-5	-	-	TGTGCTAGTGGTCCTTCGGACAGAAGTTCTGAAAAACTGTTTTTT	CASGPSDRSSEKLFF
TRBJ2-1	TRBV5-6	-	-	TGTGCCAGCAGCCGACAGCTTCCTACGGGCAATGAGCAGTTCTTC	CASSRQLPTGNEQFF
TRBJ2-2	TRBV21-1	-	-	TGTGCCAGCAGCAAGGGTGAAAGCGGGGGGCAGGTCACCGGGGAGCTGTTTTTT	CASSKGESGGQVTGELFF
TRBJ1-5	TRBV11-2	-	TRBD1	TGTGCCAGCAGCCCGTCGGGGACAGTCAATCAGCCCCAGCATTTT	CASSPSGTVNQPQHF
TRBJ1-5	TRBV7-2	-	-	TGTGCCAGCAGCTTAGACGGAGGAAGCAATCAGCCCCAGCATTTT	CASSLDGGSNQPQHF
TRBJ2-3	TRBV4-3	-	TRBD1	TGCGCCAGCAGCCGCAACAGGGGAGACACAGATACGCAGTATTTT	CASSRNRGDTDTQYF
TRBJ2-3	TRBV5-4	-	TRBD2	TGTGCCAGCAGCGCCAAGACTAGCGGGGGGGCAGATACGCAGTATTTT	CASSAKTSGGADTQYF
TRBJ2-5	TRBV29-1	-	TRBD2	TGCAGCGTTGATAGCGGGGGGGAGACCCAGTACTTC	CSVDSGGETQYF
TRBJ2-7	TRBV4-3	-	-	TGCGCCAGCAGCCAAGATGCTGCCCGTTCCTACGAGCAGTACTTC	CASSQDAARSYEQYF
TRBJ1-1	TRBV7-2	-	-	TGTGCCAGCAGCCGGACAGTATACACTGAAGCTTTCTTT	CASSRTVYTEAFF
TRBJ2-7	TRBV4-3	-	TRBD1	TGCGCCAGCAGCCAAAGGCGCGTCGACGGGACAGGAACTTTCTCCTACGAGCAGTACTTC	CASSQRRVDGTGTFSYEQYF
TRBJ2-7	TRBV6-6	-	-	TGTGCCGCTCGGGACAACTCCTACGAGCAGTACTTC	CAARDNSYEQYF
TRBJ2-1	TRBV10-3	-	TRBD2	TGTGCCATCAGTGGGGGGACTAGCGGGAGGACACTATACAATGAGCAGTTCTTC	CAISGGTSGRTLYNEQFF
TRBJ1-2	TRBV5-1	-	-	TGCGCCAGCAGCAACCGGACAGCGGGCCTCTATGGCTACACCTTC	CASSNRTAGLYGYTF
TRBJ1-2	TRBV5-1	-	-	TGCGCCAGCAGGCCTCAGGGCGGGGGTTCGTATGGCTACACCTTC	CASRPQGGGSYGYTF
TRBJ1-2	TRBV28	-	TRBD1	TGTGCCAGCAAACCCCCCGGGACAGGTGGATTTTATGATGGCTACACCTTC	CASKPPGTGGFYDGYTF
TRBJ1-3	TRBV19	-	-	TGTGCCAGTAGTGCCAACGGAAACACCATATATTTT	CASSANGNTIYF
TRBJ2-7	TRBV7-2	once	TRBD2	TGTGCCAGCAGACCGACAGCGGGGGTACGGGAGCAGTACTTC	CASRPTAGVREQYF
TRBJ2-7	TRBV11-2	-	-	TGTGCCAGCAGCTTAGATAATCGTAGTGGAGGCCCCGGCCCGGGGAGCGAGCAGTACTTC	CASSLDNRSGGPGPGSEQYF
TRBJ1-5	TRBV7-5	few	-	TGTGCCAGAAGCTTTATGACAGGGAACCACAATCAGCCCCAGCATTTT	CARSFMTGNHNQPQHF
TRBJ2-5	TRBV27	-	-	TGTGCCAGCAGTTGGTGGGGTTCCCAAGAGACCCAGTACTTC	CASSWWGSQETQYF
TRBJ2-5	TRBV11-2	-	-	TGTGCCAGCAGCTTAGACTTTTTCCGGGGACAAGAGACCCAGTACTTC	CASSLDFFRGQETQYF
TRBJ2-7	TRBV2	few	-	TGTGCCAGCATGGGAGGAGAGGTGGTCGAGCAGTACTTC	CASMGGEVVEQYF
TRBJ2-7	TRBV27	-	-	TGTGCCAGCAGCCGTCCCCCCTACGAGCAGTACTTC	CASSRPPYEQYF
TRBJ1-2	TRBV20-1	-	-	TGCAGTGCCCCGGGCTGGAATGGCTACACCTTC	CSAPGWNGYTF